The clone carrying this TCR beta chain was detected a few times. Its antigen is not identified. This entry belongs to a study of tumor-infiltrating lymphocytes in localized non-small cell lung cancer. Background on the study: Patients included smokers and never-smokers with various histologies, some sampled after neoadjuvant chemotherapy.

Data came from immunoSEQ multiplex PCR; TCRdb stores just in-frame clones and leaves some out. The sample holds thousands of clones, over 65% seen once. Study-level findings and limits: TCRbeta sequencing showed higher T cell infiltration in tumors than uninvolved lung. No T-cell fraction difference was seen between IM1 and IM2 tumors.

The CDR3 has 13 amino acids. Trimming removed 4 bases at V and 6 bases at J, with 12 bases between. The V gene's germline CDR1 is MNHNS and CDR2 SASEGT. This rearrangement joins TRBV6-1 to TRBJ1-2; possible D gene TRBD1, 6 bases. Sequencing was done on a sample of uninvolved lung tissue not adjacent to the tumor. The sequence came from a human donor with non-small cell lung cancer. The CDR3 reads CASSAQGGDGYTF. DNA of the CDR3: TGTGCCAGCAGTGCACAGGGTGGCGATGGCTACACCTTC.